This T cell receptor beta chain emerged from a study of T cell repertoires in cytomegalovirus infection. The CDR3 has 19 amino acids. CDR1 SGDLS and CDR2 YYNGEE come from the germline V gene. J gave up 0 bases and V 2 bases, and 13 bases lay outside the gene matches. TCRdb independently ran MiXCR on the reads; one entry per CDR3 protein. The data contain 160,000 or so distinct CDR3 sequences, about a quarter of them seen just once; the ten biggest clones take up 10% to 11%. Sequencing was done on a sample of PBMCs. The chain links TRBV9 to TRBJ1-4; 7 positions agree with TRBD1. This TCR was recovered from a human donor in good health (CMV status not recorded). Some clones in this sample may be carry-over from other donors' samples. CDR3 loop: CASSVLPGGGSATNEKLFF. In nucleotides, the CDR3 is TGTGCCAGCAGCGTCCTCCCAGGGGGGGGCTCCGCAACTAATGAAAAACTGTTTTTT.